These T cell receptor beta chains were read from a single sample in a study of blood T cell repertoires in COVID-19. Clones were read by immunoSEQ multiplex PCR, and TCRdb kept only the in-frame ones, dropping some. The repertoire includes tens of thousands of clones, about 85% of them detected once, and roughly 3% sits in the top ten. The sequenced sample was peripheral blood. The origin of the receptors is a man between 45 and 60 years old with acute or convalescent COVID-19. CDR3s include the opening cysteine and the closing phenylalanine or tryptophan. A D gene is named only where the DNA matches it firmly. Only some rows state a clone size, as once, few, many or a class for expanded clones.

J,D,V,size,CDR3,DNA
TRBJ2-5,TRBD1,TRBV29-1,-,CSVDKTGQFQETQYF,TGCAGCGTTGATAAGACAGGGCAGTTCCAAGAGACCCAGTACTTC
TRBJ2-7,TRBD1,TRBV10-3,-,CAIEQGGEQYF,TGTGCCATCGAACAGGGGGGCGAGCAGTACTTC
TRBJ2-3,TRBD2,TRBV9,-,CASSPRTSGSTDTQYF,TGTGCCAGCAGCCCACGGACTAGCGGGAGCACAGATACGCAGTATTTT
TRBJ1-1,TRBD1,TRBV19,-,CASSPTGEIMNTEAFF,TGTGCCAGTAGTCCCACAGGGGAAATCATGAACACTGAAGCTTTCTTT
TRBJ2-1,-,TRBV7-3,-,CASSPGPSNEQFF,TGTGCCAGCAGCCCTGGGCCCTCCAATGAGCAGTTCTTC
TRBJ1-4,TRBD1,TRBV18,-,CASSPGQGYEKLFF,TGTGCCAGCTCACCGGGACAGGGATATGAAAAACTGTTTTTT
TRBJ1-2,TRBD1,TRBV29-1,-,CSVISPRDSYGYTF,TGCAGCGTTATATCTCCTCGGGACAGCTATGGCTACACCTTC
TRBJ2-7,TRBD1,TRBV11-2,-,CASSFRDRTYEQYF,TGTGCCAGCAGCTTTAGGGACAGGACCTACGAGCAGTACTTC
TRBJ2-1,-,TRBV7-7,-,CASSLGQNNEQFF,TGTGCTAGCAGCTTAGGCCAGAACAATGAGCAGTTCTTC
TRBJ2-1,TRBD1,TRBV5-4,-,CASSLGWTGNNEQFF,TGTGCCAGCAGCTTGGGGTGGACAGGGAACAATGAGCAGTTCTTC
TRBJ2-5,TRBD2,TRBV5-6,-,CASSLAAGEGETQYF,TGTGCCAGCAGCTTGGCAGCGGGAGAGGGGGAGACCCAGTACTTC
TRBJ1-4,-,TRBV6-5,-,CASSYQGTNEKLFF,TGTGCCAGCAGTTACCAGGGGACTAATGAAAAACTGTTTTTT
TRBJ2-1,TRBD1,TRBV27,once,CASRPGTGIYNEQFF,TGTGCCAGCAGGCCCGGGACAGGGATATACAATGAGCAGTTCTTC
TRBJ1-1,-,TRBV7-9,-,CASNRLGNPQGDTEAFF,TGTGCCAGCAACCGCCTGGGCAACCCACAAGGGGACACTGAAGCTTTCTTT
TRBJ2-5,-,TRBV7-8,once,CASSSVLEEETQYF,TGTGCCAGCAGCTCCGTCCTTGAGGAAGAGACCCAGTACTTC
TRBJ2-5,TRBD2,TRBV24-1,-,CATSDGSLAGVWETQYF,TGTGCCACCAGTGATGGGAGTCTAGCGGGAGTCTGGGAGACCCAGTACTTC
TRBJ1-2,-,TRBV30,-,CAWRKGADYYGYTF,TGTGCCTGGAGGAAGGGAGCGGATTACTATGGCTACACCTTC
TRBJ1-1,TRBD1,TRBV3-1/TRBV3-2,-,CASSQSGGMNTEAFF,TGTGCCAGCAGCCAGTCAGGGGGCATGAACACTGAAGCTTTCTTT
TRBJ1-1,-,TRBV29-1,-,CSVVGLQMNTEAFF,TGCAGCGTTGTGGGACTTCAGATGAACACTGAAGCTTTCTTT
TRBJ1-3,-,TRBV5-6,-,CASSRQEFGNTIYF,TGTGCCAGCAGCCGACAGGAATTTGGAAACACCATATATTTT
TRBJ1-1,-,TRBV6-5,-,CASTLTGKGEAFF,TGTGCCAGCACTCTTACAGGGAAGGGTGAAGCTTTCTTT
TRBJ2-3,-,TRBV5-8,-,CASSSDRGDTQYF,TGTGCCAGCAGCAGTGACCGGGGGGATACGCAGTATTTT
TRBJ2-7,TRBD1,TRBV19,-,CASSKGTGNEQYF,TGTGCCAGTAGTAAGGGGACAGGGAACGAGCAGTACTTC
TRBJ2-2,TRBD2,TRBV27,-,CASSRSGATNTGELFF,TGTGCCAGCAGTCGTAGCGGGGCCACGAACACCGGGGAGCTGTTTTTT
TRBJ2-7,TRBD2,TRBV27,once,CASSFGREGREQYF,TGTGCCAGCAGTTTTGGGCGGGAGGGCCGCGAGCAGTACTTC
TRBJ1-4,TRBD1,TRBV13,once,CASSSGQGSKLFF,TGTGCCAGCAGCTCGGGACAGGGTTCAAAACTGTTTTTT
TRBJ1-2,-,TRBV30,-,CAWSEEGNYGYTF,TGTGCCTGGAGTGAGGAGGGAAACTATGGCTACACCTTC
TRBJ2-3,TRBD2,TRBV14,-,CASSQDGTSGGASDTQYF,TGTGCCAGCAGCCAAGATGGTACTAGCGGGGGGGCGTCCGATACGCAGTATTTT
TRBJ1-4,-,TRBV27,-,CASSPRRTNEKLFF,TGTGCCAGCAGTCCGAGGAGGACTAATGAAAAACTGTTTTTT
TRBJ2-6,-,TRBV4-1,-,CASRGVAETGANVLTF,TGCGCCAGCAGGGGGGTAGCGGAAACTGGGGCCAACGTCCTGACTTTC